This TCR beta chain was captured in a study of T cells in Graves' hyperthyroidism and ophthalmopathy. This clonotype was seen many times. Amplified regions were TCR beta CDR3 sequences from RNA transcripts. The HTBI primer set served for first-round RT-PCR of the TCR CDR3. TCRdb recomputed calls from the multiplex PCR reads with MiXCR, one row per CDR3 protein. The sample contains hundreds of thousands of distinct CDR3 sequences, approximately 15% of which appear only once. With 3 bases removed from V and 4 bases from J, the gap between germline ends came to 6 bases. The CDR3 loop spans 13 amino acids.

This receptor was taken from a woman in her twenties or thirties with Graves' hyperthyroidism that later progressed to Graves' ophthalmopathy. Material for sequencing was blood. V and J are TRBV12-3 or TRBV12-4 and TRBJ1-4, with D possibly TRBD1 on 5 matching bases. The CDR3 coding sequence is TGTGCCAGCAGTTTTCAGGGTAATGAAAAACTGTTTTTT. Encoded protein: CASSFQGNEKLFF.